This TCR beta chain was found in a study of T cell responses to AZD1222 COVID-19 vaccine. Study-level findings and limits: Two doses of AZD1222 preceded a rise in Spike-specific TCR breadth and depth.

The ends were cut back, 0 bases at V and 11 bases at J, with 8 bases in the middle. This CDR3 region has 13 residues. Germline V gives CDR1 MNHEY, CDR2 SVGAGI. In the case of this clone: What it recognizes is unknown.

The table came from immunoSEQ multiplex PCR; TCRdb's copy has only in-frame clones and leaves some out. The table lists about 120,000 clones, around 87% of them singletons, with roughly 1.2% in the top ten. This TCR was recovered from an adult in good health. The chain links TRBV6-5 to TRBJ1-6; D call uncertain. Source: peripheral blood, taken on day 0 of AZD1222 vaccination. For the CDR3, the DNA is TGTGCCAGCAGTTACTCGTCGGGAACACCCCTCCACTTT. Residues: CASSYSSGTPLHF.